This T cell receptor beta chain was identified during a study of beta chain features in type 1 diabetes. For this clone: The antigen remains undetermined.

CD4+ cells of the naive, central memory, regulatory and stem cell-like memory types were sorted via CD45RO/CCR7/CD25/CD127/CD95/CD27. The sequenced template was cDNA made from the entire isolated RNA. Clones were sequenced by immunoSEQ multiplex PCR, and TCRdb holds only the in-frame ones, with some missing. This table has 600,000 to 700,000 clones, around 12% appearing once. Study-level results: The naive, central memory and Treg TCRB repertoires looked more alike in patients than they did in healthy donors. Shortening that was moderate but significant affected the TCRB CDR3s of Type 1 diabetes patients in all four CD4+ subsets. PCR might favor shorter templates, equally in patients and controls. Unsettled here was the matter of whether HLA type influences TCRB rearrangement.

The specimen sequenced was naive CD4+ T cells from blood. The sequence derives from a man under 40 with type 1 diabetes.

The CDR3 bases are TGTGCCAGCAAGCGGACAGATACGGACTATGGCTACACCTTC. Its translation is CASKRTDTDYGYTF. This rearrangement joins TRBV2 to TRBJ1-2; a possible D gene is TRBD1 (6 bases). V was trimmed by 7 bases and J by 3 bases, leaving 15 bases between them. CDR1 and CDR2 (germline): SNHLY, FYNNEI. This CDR3 comprises 14 residues.